A few counts support the clone carrying this T cell receptor (beta chain). Libraries were prepared by immunoSEQ multiplex PCR; TCRdb keeps only in-frame clonotypes and omits some of them. The data hold 10,000 to 15,000 clones, with more than 25% observed a single time. The data belong to a study of graft-versus-host responses after intestinal transplantation. Study summary: Each of the recipients got a multivisceral, liver-intestinal, or isolated intestinal transplant. Induction with anti-thymocyte globulin, then tacrolimus and steroids for around three years, was given to all recipients.

Study-wide results and limits: Recipient marrow held GvH clones, some first seen in ileum or blood.

The germline gives CDR1 MNHEY, CDR2 SVGAGI. The CDR3 is 14 residues long. Trimming pared 2 bases from V and 6 bases from J, leaving 11 bases between. Responders (roughly 200,000, CFSE-labeled) met roughly 200,000 stimulators that were irradiated and violet-dye-labeled. The specimen comprised alloreactive CD8+ T cells from a mixed lymphocyte reaction culture, sampled before intestinal transplant. This sample's subset: CFSE-low proliferating T cells sorted from approximately 6-day pre-transplant mixed lymphocyte reaction (GvH or HvG direction). V is TRBV6-5 and J is TRBJ2-1; D may be TRBD1 or TRBD2 (5 bases each). The TCR originated in a human patient who received an intestinal transplant. In DNA form, the CDR3 reads TGTGCCAGCAGTTACGGGACCTTGAGCAATGAGCAGTTCTTC. Translating it yields CASSYGTLSNEQFF.